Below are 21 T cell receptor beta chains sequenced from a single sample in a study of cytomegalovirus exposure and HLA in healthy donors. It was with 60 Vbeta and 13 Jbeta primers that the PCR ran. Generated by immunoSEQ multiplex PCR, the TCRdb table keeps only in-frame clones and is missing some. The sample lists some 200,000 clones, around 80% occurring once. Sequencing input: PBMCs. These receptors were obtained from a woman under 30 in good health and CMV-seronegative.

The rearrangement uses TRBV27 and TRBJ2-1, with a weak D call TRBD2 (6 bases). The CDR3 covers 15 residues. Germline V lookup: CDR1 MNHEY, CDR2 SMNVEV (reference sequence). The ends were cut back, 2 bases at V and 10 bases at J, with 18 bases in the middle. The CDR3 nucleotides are TGTGCCAGCAGTTTAGGGTGGACTACCTTTAGCGAGCAGTTCTTC. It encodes CASSLGWTTFSEQFF.

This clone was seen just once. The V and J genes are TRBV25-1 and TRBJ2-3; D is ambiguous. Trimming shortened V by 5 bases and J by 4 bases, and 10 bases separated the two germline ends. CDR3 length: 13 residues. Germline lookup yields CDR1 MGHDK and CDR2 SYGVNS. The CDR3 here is CASSQEVPDTQYF. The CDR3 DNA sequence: TGTGCCAGCAGTCAGGAAGTCCCAGATACGCAGTATTTT.

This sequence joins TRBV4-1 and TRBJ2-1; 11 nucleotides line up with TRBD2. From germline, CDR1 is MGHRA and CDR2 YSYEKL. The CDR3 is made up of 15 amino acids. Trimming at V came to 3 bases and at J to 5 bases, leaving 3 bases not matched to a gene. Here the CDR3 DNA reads TGCGCCAGCAGCCACCCGGGACTAGCGGACAATGAGCAGTTCTTC. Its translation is CASSHPGLADNEQFF.

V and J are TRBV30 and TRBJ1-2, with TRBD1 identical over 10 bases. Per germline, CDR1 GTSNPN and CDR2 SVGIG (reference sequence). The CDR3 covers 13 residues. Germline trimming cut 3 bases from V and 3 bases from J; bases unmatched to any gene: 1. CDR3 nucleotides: TGTGCCTGGAGCGGACAGGGGGACTATGGCTACACCTTC. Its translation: CAWSGQGDYGYTF.

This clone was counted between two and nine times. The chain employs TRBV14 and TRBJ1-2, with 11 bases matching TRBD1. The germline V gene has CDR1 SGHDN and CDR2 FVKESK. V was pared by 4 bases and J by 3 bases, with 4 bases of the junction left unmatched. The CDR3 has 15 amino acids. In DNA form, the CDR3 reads TGTGCCAGCAGCCGATCGGACAGGGGGCACTATGGCTACACCTTC. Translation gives CASSRSDRGHYGYTF.

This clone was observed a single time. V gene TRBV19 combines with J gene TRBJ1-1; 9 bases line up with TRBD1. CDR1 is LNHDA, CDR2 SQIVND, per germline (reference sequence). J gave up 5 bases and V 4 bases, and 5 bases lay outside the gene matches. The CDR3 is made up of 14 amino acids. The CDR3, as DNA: TGTGCCAGTAGTAGTACAGGGGGCTTTACTGAAGCTTTCTTT. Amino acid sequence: CASSSTGGFTEAFF.

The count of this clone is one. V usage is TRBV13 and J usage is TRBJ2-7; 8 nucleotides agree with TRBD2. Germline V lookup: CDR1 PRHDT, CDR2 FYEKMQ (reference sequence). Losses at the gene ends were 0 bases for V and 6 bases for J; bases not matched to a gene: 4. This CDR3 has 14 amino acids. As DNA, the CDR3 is TGTGCCAGCAGCTTAGGCGGGAGGGGCTTCGAGCAGTACGTC. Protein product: CASSLGGRGFEQYV.

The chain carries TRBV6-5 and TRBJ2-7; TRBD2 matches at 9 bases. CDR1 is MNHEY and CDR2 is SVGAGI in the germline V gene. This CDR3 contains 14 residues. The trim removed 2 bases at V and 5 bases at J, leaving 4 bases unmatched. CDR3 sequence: CASSYRGLANEQYF. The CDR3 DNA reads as TGTGCCAGCAGTTACCGGGGACTAGCCAACGAGCAGTACTTC.

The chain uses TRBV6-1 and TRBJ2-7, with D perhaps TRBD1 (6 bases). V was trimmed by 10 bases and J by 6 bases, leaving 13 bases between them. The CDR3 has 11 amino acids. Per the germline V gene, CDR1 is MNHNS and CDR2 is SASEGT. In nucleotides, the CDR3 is TGTGCCAACAAACAGGGTGGCGAGCAGTACTTC. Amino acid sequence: CANKQGGEQYF.

CDR3 bases: TGTGCCAGCAGCCTAACCGGGACAATGAACACTGAAGCTTTCTTT. Its protein is CASSLTGTMNTEAFF. This chain links TRBV9 with TRBJ1-1; D is perhaps TRBD1 (6 bases). This CDR3 is built from 15 residues. The germline V gene has CDR1 SGDLS and CDR2 YYNGEE. V was cut by 4 bases and J by 0 bases, with 13 bases left in between.

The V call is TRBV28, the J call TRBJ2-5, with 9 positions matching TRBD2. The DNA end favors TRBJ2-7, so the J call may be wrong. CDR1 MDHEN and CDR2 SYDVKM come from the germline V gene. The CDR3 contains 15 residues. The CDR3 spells CASSSQTSGSYEQYF. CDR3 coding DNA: TGTGCCAGCAGTTCTCAGACTAGCGGCTCCTACGAGCAGTACTTC.

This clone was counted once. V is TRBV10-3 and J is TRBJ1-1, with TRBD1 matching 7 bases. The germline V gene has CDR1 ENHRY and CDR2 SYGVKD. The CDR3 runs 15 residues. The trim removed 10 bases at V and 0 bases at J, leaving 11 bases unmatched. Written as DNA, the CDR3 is TGTGCCACCCTACCTACGCAGGGGGTGAACACTGAAGCTTTCTTT. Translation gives CATLPTQGVNTEAFF.

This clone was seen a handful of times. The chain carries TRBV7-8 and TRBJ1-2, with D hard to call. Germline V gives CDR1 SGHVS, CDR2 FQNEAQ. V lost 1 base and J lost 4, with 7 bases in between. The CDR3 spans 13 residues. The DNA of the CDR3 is TGTGCCAGCAGCTTAGAAGGAGTCTATGGCTACACCTTC. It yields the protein CASSLEGVYGYTF.

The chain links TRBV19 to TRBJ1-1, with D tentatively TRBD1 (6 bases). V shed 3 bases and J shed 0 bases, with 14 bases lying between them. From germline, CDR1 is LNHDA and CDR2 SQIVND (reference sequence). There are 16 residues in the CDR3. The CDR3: CASSIPVDRLNTEAFF. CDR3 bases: TGTGCCAGTAGTATCCCCGTCGACAGGCTGAACACTGAAGCTTTCTTT.

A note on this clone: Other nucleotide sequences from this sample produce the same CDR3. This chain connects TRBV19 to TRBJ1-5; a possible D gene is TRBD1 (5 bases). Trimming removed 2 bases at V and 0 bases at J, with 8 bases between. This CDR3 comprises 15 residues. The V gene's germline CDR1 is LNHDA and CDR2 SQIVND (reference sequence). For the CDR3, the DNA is TGTGCCAGTAGTATAACAGGCTATAGCAATCAGCCCCAGCATTTT. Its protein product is CASSITGYSNQPQHF.

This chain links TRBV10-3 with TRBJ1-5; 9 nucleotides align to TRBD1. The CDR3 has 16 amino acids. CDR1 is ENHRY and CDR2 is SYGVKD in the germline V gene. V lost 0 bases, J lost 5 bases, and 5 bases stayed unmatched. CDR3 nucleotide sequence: TGTGCCATCAGTGAGTCGAAGGGACAGGGCTATCAGCCCCAGCATTTT. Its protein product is CAISESKGQGYQPQHF.

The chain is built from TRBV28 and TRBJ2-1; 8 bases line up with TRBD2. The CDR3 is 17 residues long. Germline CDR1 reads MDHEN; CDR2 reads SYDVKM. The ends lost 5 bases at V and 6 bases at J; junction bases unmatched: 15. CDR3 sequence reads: CASSLLRGTSVLNEQFF. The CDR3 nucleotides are TGTGCCAGCAGTCTATTAAGGGGGACTAGTGTACTCAATGAGCAGTTCTTC.

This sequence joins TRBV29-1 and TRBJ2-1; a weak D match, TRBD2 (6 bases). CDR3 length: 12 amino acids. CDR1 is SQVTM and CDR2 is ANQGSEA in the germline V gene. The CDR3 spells CRRDAGTNEQFF. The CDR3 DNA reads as TGCCGGAGAGATGCGGGGACGAATGAGCAGTTCTTC.

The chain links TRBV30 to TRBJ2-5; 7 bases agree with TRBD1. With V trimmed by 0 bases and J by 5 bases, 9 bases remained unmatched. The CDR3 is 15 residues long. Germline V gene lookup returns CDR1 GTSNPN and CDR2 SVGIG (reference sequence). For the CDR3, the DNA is TGTGCCTGGAGTGTCGGGACAGTAGCAAGGGAGACCCAGTACTTC. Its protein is CAWSVGTVARETQYF.

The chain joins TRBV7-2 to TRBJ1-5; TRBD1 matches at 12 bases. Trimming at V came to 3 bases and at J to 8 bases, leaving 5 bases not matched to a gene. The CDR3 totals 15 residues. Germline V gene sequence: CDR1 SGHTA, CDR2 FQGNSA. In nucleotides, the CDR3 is TGTGCCAGCAGCTTGGGACAGGGGGCGCGTGAGCCCCAGCATTTT. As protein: CASSLGQGAREPQHF. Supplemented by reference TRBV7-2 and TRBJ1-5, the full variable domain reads GAGVSQSPSNKVTEKGKDVELRCDPISGHTALYWYRQSLGQGLEFLIYFQGNSAPDKSGLPSDRFSAERTGGSVSTLTIQRTQQEDSAVYLCASSLGQGAREPQHFGDGTRLSIL.

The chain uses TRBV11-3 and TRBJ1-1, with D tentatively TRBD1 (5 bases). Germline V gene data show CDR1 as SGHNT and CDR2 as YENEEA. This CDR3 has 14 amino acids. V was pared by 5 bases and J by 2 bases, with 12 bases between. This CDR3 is CASSMGPLNTEAFF. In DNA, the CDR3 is TGTGCCAGCAGCATGGGGCCGCTAAACACTGAAGCTTTCTTT.